This section outlines one TCR beta chain sequence together with its context. The junction departs from germline at one end; a sequencing error may be responsible. This CDR3 has 17 amino acids. CDR1 and CDR2 (germline): SGHDN, FVKESK. The sample comes from a study of blood T cell repertoires in COVID-19. Overall study: Acute and convalescent COVID-19 samples came from the United States, Italy and Spain.

The assay was immunoSEQ multiplex PCR, and TCRdb's table has in-frame clones only and misses some. The table includes about 120,000 clones, around 85% detected once. Specimen: peripheral blood. The chain employs TRBV14 and TRBJ1-2; 7 nucleotides match TRBD1. The receptor was derived from a human donor in a cohort sampled during active COVID-19. The CDR3 DNA is TGTACCAGCAGCCCCTTTAAAAGGGCGACAGGGATTCTCGGCTACACCTTC. It codes for CTSSPFKRATGILGYTF.